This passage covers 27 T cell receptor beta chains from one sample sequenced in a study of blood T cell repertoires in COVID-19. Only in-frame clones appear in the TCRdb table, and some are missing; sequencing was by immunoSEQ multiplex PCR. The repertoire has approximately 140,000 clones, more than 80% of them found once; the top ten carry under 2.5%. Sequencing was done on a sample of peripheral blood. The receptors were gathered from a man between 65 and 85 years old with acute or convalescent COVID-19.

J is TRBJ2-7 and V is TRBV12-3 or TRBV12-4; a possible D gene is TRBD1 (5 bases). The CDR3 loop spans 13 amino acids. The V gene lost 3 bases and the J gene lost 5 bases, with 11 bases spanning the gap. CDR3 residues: CASSFGQGNEQYF. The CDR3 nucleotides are TGTGCCAGCAGTTTCGGCCAGGGAAACGAGCAGTACTTC.

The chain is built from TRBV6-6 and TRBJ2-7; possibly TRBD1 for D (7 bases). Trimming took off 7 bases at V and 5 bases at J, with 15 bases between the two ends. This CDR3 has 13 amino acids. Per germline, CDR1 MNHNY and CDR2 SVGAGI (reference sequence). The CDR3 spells CASTGGGSDEQYF. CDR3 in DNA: TGTGCCAGCACCGGAGGGGGCAGCGACGAGCAGTACTTC.

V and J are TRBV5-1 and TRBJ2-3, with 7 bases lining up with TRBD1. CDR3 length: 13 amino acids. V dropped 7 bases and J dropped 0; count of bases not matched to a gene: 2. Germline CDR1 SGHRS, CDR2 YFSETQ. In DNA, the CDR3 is TGCGCCAGCCGGACAGGTAGCACAGATACGCAGTATTTT. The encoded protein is CASRTGSTDTQYF. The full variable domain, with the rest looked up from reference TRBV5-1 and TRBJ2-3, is KAGVTQTPRYLIKTRGQQVTLSCSPISGHRSVSWYQQTPGQGLQFLFEYFSETQRNKGNFPGRFSGRQFSNSRSEMNVSTLELGDSALYLCASRTGSTDTQYFGPGTRLTVL.

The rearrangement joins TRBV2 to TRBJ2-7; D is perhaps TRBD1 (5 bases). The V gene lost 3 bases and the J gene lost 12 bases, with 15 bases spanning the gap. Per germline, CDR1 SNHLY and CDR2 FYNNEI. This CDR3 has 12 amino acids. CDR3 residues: CASSDREERLYF. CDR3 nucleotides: TGTGCCAGCAGTGACAGGGAAGAGAGGCTGTACTTC.

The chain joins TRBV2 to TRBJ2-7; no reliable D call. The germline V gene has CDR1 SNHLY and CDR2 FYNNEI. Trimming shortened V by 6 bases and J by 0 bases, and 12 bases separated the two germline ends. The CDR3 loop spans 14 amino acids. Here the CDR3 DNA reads TGTGCCAGCAGCACCGACTGGAGCTCCTACGAGCAGTACTTC. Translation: CASSTDWSSYEQYF.

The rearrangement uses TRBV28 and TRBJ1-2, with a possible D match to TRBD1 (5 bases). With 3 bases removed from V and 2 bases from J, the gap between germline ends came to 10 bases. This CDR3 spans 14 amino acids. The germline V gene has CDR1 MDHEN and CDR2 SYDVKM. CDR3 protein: CASSFLAGNYGYTF. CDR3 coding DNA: TGTGCCAGCAGTTTTTTAGCAGGGAACTATGGCTACACCTTC.

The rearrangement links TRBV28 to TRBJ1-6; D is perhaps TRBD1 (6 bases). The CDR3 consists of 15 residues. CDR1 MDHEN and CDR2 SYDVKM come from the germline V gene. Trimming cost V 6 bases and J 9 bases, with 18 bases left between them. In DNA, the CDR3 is TGTGCCAGCAGCTCCCCCCAGGGGAGGGGTTCACCCCTCCACTTT. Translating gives CASSSPQGRGSPLHF.

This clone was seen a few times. CDR3 amino acids: CATSPGETQYF. The CDR3 bases are TGTGCCACTTCACCAGGAGAGACCCAGTACTTC. The chain is built from TRBV6-5 and TRBJ2-5; D not certain. V was trimmed by 10 bases and J by 4 bases, leaving 10 bases between them. Germline loops: CDR1 MNHEY, CDR2 SVGAGI. The CDR3 has 11 amino acids.

For the CDR3, the DNA is TGTGCCACCCGAGACAGGGGGGCGCCTTCCTACAATGAGCAGTTCTTC. Translated, it gives CATRDRGAPSYNEQFF. The rearrangement links TRBV19 to TRBJ2-1, with 9 bases fitting TRBD1. Germline-derived CDR1 and CDR2 are LNHDA and SQIVND (reference sequence). V lost 10 bases, J lost 1 base, and 11 bases stayed unmatched. This CDR3 has 16 amino acids.

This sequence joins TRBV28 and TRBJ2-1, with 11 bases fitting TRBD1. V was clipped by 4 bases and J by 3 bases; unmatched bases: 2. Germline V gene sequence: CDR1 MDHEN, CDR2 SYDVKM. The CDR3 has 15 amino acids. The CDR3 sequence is CASSWDRGYYNEQFF. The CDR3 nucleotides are TGTGCCAGCAGTTGGGACAGGGGGTACTACAATGAGCAGTTCTTC.

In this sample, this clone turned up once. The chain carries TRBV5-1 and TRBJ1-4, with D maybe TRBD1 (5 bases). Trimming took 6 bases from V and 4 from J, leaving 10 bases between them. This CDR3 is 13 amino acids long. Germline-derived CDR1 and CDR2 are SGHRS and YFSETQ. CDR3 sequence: CASKQGLNEKLFF. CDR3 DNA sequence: TGCGCCAGCAAGCAGGGCCTTAATGAAAAACTGTTTTTT.

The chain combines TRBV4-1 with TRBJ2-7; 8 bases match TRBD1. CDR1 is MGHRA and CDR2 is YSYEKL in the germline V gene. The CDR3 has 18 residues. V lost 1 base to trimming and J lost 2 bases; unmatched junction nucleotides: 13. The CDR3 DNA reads TGCGCCAGCAGCCAAGGAGCCACCAGGGGGCACGTCACCTACGAGCAGTACTTC. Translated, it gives CASSQGATRGHVTYEQYF.

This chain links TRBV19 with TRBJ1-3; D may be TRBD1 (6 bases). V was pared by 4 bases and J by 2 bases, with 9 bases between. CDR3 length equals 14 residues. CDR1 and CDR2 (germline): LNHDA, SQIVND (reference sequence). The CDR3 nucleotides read TGTGCCAGTAGTAGGACAGTAACTGGAAACACCATATATTTT. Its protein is CASSRTVTGNTIYF.

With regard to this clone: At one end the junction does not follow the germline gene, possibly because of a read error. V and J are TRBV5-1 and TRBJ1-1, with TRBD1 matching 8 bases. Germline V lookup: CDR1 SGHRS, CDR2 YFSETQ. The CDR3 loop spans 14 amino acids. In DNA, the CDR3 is TGCGCCAGCAGCGTTGGGACAGGAAACATTGAAGCTTTCTTT. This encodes CASSVGTGNIEAFF.

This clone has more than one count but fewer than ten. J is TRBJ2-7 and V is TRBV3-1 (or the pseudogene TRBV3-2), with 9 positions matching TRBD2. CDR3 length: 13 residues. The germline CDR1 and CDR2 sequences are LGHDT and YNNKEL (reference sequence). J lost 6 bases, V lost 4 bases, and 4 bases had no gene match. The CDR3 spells CASSLAGDGEQYF. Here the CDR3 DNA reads TGTGCCAGCAGCCTAGCGGGAGACGGCGAGCAGTACTTC.

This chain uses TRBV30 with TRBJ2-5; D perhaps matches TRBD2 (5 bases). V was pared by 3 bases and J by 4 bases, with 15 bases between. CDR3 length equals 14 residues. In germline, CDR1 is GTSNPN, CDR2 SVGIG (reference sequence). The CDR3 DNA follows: TGTGCCTGGAGAAGTATGGTAGGAGGAGAGACCCAGTACTTC. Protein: CAWRSMVGGETQYF.

CDR3 DNA sequence: TGCGCCAGCAGCTTGGTACCCGAGGCAGGGCACGGCACGCAGTATTTT. It encodes CASSLVPEAGHGTQYF. V gene TRBV5-1 combines with J gene TRBJ2-3; D may be TRBD1 (5 bases). This CDR3 region has 16 residues. The germline V and J ends were trimmed by 0 bases and 9 bases, with 20 bases remaining between them. Germline values: CDR1 SGHRS, CDR2 YFSETQ.

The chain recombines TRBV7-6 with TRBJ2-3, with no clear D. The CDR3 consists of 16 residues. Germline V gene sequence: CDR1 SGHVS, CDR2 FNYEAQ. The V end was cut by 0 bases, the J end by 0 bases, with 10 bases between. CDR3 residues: CASSLANYRSTDTQYF. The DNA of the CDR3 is TGTGCCAGCAGCTTAGCGAACTACCGAAGCACAGATACGCAGTATTTT.

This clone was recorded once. CDR3 DNA: TGCGCCAGCAGTCCCCAGGGGACTAGCGGGAGGCTCGATGAGCAGTTCTTC. The encoded protein is CASSPQGTSGRLDEQFF. The chain links TRBV5-1 to TRBJ2-1, with 15 bases matching TRBD2. CDR3 length: 17 residues. Germline V CDR1 and CDR2: SGHRS, YFSETQ. J lost 8 bases, V lost 5 bases, and 11 bases had no gene match.

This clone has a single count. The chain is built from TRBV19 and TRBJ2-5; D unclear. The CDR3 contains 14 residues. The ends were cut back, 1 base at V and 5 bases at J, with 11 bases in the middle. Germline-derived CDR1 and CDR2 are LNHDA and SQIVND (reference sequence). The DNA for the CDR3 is TGTGCCAGTAGTATAGGGGCCAGCTCGGAGACCCAGTACTTC. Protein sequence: CASSIGASSETQYF.

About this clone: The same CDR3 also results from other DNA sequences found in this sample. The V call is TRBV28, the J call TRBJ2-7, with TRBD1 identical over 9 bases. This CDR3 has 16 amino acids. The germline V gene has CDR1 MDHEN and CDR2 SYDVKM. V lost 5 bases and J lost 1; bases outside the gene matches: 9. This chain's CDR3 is CASSTPGQGFSYEQYF. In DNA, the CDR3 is TGTGCCAGCAGTACCCCCGGACAGGGGTTTTCCTACGAGCAGTACTTC.

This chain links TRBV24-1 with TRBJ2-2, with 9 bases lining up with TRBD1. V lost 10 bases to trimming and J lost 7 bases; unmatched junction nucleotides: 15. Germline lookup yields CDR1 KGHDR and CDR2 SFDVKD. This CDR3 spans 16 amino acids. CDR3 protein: CATSLPGQGTDGELFF. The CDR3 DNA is TGTGCCACTTCCCTTCCGGGACAGGGCACTGACGGGGAGCTGTTTTTT.

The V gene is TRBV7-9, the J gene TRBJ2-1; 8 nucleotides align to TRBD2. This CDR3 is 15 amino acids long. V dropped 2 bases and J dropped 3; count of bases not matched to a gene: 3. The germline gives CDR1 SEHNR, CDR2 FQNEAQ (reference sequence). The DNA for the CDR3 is TGTGCCAGCAGCTTACTCGGGGGGGTCTACAATGAGCAGTTCTTC. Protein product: CASSLLGGVYNEQFF.

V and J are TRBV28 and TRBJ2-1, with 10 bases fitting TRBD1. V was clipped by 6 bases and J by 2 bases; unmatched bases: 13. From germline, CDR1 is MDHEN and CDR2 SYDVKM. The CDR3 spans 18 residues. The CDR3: CASSSHAPGTGAYNEQFF. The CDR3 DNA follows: TGTGCCAGCAGCTCACACGCCCCCGGGACAGGGGCCTACAATGAGCAGTTCTTC. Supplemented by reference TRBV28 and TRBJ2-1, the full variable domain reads DVKVTQSSRYLVKRTGEKVFLECVQDMDHENMFWYRQDPGLGLRLIYFSYDVKMKEKGDIPEGYSVSREKKERFSLILESASTNQTSMYLCASSSHAPGTGAYNEQFFGPGTRLTVL.

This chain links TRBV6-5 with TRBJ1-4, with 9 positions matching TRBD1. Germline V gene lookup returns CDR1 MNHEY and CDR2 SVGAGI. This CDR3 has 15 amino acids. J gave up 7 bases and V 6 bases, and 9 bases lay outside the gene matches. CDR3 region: CASRGRDRVREKLFF. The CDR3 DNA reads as TGTGCCAGCAGGGGGAGGGACAGGGTGCGTGAAAAACTGTTTTTT.

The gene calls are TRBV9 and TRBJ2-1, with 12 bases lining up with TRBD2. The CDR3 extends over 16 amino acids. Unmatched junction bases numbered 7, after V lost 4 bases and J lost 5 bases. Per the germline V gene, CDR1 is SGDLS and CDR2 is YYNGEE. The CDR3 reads CASSPPGLAGNNEQFF. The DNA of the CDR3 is TGTGCCAGCAGCCCACCGGGACTAGCGGGTAACAATGAGCAGTTCTTC.

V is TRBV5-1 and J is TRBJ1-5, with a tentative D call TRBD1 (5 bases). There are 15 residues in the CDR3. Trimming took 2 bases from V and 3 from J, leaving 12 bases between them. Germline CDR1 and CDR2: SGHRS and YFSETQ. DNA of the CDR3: TGCGCCAGCAGCTTAAGGGGTGAGCCCAATCAGCCCCAGCATTTT. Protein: CASSLRGEPNQPQHF.